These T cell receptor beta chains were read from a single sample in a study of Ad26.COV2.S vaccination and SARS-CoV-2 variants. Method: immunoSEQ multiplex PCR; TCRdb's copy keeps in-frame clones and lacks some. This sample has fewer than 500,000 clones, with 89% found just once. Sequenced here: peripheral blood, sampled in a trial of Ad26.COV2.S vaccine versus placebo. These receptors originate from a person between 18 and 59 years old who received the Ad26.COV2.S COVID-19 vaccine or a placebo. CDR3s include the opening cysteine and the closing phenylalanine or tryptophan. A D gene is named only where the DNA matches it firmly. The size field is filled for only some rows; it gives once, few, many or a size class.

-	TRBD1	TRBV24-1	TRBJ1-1	TGTGCCACCAGTGGTTCGACAGGGGGGAACACTGAAGCTTTCTTT	CATSGSTGGNTEAFF
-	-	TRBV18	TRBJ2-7	TGTGCCAGCTCACCACCGTTAGGGGGGGAATCCTACGAGCAGTACTTC	CASSPPLGGESYEQYF
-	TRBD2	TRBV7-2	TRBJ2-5	TGTGCCAGCAGCTTCACTCCGGGACTAGCGGGGGAGGAGACCCAGTACTTC	CASSFTPGLAGEETQYF
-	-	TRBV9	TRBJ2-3	TGTGCCAGCAGCTTCTCAGGTAGATTAGATACGCAGTATTTT	CASSFSGRLDTQYF
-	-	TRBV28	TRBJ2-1	TGTGCCAGCAGTTTAAGGTTAGCGAGAAACAATGAGCAGTTCTTC	CASSLRLARNNEQFF
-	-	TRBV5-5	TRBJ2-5	TGTGCCAGCAGCTTGCGGACATTACAAGAGACCCAGTACTTC	CASSLRTLQETQYF
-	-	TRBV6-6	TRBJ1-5	TGTGCCAGCAGTTCCGGACAGTCCAATCAGCCCCAGCATTTT	CASSSGQSNQPQHF
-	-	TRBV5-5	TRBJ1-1	TGTGCCAGCAGCTTGGCCTCAGGGGTGTCGAACACTGAAGCTTTCTTT	CASSLASGVSNTEAFF
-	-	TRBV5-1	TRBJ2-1	TGCGCCAGCAGCTGGGAGGCCTGGAGCTCCTACAATGAGCAGTTCTTC	CASSWEAWSSYNEQFF
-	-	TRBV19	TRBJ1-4	TGTGCCAGTAGTATTACGCGGGGCCGAACTAATGAAAAACTGTTTTTT	CASSITRGRTNEKLFF
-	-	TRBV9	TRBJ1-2	TGTGCCAGCACCGCCGGGGGGTCTAACTATGGCTACACCTTC	CASTAGGSNYGYTF
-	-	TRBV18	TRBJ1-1	TGTGCCAGCTCACCCGACTTAGTGCGGGTAAGCCCTGAAGCTTTCTTT	CASSPDLVRVSPEAFF
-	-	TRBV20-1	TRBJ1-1	TGCAGTGCTAGTTCGAACACTGAAGCTTTCTTT	CSASSNTEAFF
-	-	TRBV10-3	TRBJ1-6	TGTGCCATCAGTGATAGAAGTAATTCACCCCTCCACTTT	CAISDRSNSPLHF
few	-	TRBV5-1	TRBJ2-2	TGCGCCAGCAGCCAACAGAAGTCCACCGGGGAGCTGTTTTTT	CASSQQKSTGELFF
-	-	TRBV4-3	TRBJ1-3	TGCGCCAGCAGCCAAGTGGCGGGGAGTCACTCTGGAAACACCATATATTTT	CASSQVAGSHSGNTIYF
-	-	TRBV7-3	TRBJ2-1	TGTGCCAGCAGCCCCGAGGGACAGCGGGGTGAGCAGTTCTTC	CASSPEGQRGEQFF
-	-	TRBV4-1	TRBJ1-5	TGCGCCAGCAGCCAAGCGATTTTAGGGAATCAGCCCCAGCATTTT	CASSQAILGNQPQHF
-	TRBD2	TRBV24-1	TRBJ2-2	TGTGCCACCAGTGATCGCACGCCCGGGACTAGCTTCGGGGAGCTGTTTTTT	CATSDRTPGTSFGELFF
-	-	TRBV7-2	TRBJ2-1	TGTGCCAGCAGCCTACAAACGTACAATGAGCAGTTCTTC	CASSLQTYNEQFF
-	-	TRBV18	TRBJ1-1	TGTGCCAGCCCGTCGAGTGCTGGATCGGCGAACACTGAAGCTTTCTTT	CASPSSAGSANTEAFF
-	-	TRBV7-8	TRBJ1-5	TGTGCCAGCAGCCTCCTACCCCGGGGCAGGGAGGTTCAGCCCCAGCATTTT	CASSLLPRGREVQPQHF
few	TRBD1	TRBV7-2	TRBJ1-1	TGTGCCAGCAGCTCGGGGACAGTGAACACTGAAGCTTTCTTT	CASSSGTVNTEAFF
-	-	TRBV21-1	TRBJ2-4	TGTGCCAGCAGCAAAGTACTAGCGGGAGCCAAAAACATTCAGTACTTC	CASSKVLAGAKNIQYF
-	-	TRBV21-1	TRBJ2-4	-	CASSKVGQGNGKNIQYF
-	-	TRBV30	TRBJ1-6	TGTGCCTGGAGTGAAGGACCGGCCTCCTATAATTCACCCCTCCACTTT	CAWSEGPASYNSPLHF
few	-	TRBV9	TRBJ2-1	TGTGCCAGCAGCGCCTCCAATGAGCAGTTCTTC	CASSASNEQFF
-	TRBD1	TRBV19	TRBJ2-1	TGTGCCAGCGAGGACAGGGTACGCGAGCAGTTCTTC	CASEDRVREQFF
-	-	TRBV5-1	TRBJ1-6	TGCGCCAGCGCAGAACACAGCCTCTCCTATAATTCACCCCTCCACTTT	CASAEHSLSYNSPLHF
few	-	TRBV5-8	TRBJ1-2	TGTGCCAGCAGCAGGGACACCGGAATAGCTAACTATGGCTACACCTTC	CASSRDTGIANYGYTF
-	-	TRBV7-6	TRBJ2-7	TGTGCCAGCAGCTTAGCTCAGGGCGTCACCTACGAGCAGTACTTC	CASSLAQGVTYEQYF
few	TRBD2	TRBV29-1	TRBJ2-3	TGCAGCGTGGGACTAGCGGCTACAACAGATACGCAGTATTTT	CSVGLAATTDTQYF
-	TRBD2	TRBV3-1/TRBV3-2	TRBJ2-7	TGTGCCAGCAGCCAAGCTAGCGGGTTCTTCTACGAGCAGTACTTC	CASSQASGFFYEQYF
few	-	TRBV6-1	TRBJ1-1	TGTGCCAGCAGTGAAGTAGCGGTCACTGAAGCTTTCTTT	CASSEVAVTEAFF
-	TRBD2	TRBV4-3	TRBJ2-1	TGCGCCAGCAGCCGTAGCGGGGGCCCCCGTTTCTACAATGAGCAGTTCTTC	CASSRSGGPRFYNEQFF
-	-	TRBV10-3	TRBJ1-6	TGTGCCATCAGTGGGCGCCAGGGCTATAATTCACCCCTCCACTTT	CAISGRQGYNSPLHF
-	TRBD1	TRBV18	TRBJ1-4	TGTGCCAGCTCACGTGATGTGGACAGGGGGAGTGAAAAACTGTTTTTT	CASSRDVDRGSEKLFF
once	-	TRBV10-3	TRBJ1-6	TGTGCCATCAGTGAGGGCCTTAATTCACCCCTCCACTTT	CAISEGLNSPLHF
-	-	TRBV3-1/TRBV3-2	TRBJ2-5	TGTGCCAGCAGCCAATCAAGCCAGAGACCCTTCGGGACCCAGTACTTC	CASSQSSQRPFGTQYF
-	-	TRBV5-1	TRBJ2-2	TGCGCCAGCAGCTTTCTTGGGTGGCACACCGGGGAGCTGTTTTTT	CASSFLGWHTGELFF
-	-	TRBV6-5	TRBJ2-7	TGTGCCAGCAGCCTAAGGACAGATTTTTACGAGCAGTACTTC	CASSLRTDFYEQYF
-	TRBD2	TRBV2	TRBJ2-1	TGTGCCAGCAGTGGAACCCGTGGGACTAGCGGGAGGAATGAGCAGTTCTTC	CASSGTRGTSGRNEQFF
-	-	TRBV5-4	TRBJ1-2	TGTGCCAGCAGCATCGGGCAGTCGAATGGCTACACCTTC	CASSIGQSNGYTF
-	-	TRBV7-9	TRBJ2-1	TGTGCCAGCAGCGGTTACTACAATGAGCAGTTCTTC	CASSGYYNEQFF
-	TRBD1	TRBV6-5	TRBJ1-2	TGTGCCAGCAGTCACGGACAGGCCTATGGCTACACCTTC	CASSHGQAYGYTF
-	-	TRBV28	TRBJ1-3	TGTGCCAGCAGTTTGCAGGGCTATGCTTCTGGAAACACCATATATTTT	CASSLQGYASGNTIYF